Given below is one T cell receptor beta chain in context. The assay was immunoSEQ multiplex PCR, and TCRdb's table has in-frame clones only and misses some. The repertoire includes over 80,000 clones, 85% of them detected once, and 15% to 20% sits in the top ten. CDR3 length equals 16 residues. CDR1 and CDR2 (germline): MDHEN, SYDVKM. V was trimmed by 7 bases and J by 0 bases, leaving 16 bases between them. The sample comes from a study of control samples from healthy donors and cancer patients. The chain couples TRBV28 to TRBJ1-5; no definite D call. The sequenced sample was blood. This sequence was found in a man aged 25 to 40 in good health. In DNA form, the CDR3 reads TGTGCCAGCATCTCCGGCGGGCACTATAGCAATCAGCCCCAGCATTTT. Protein: CASISGGHYSNQPQHF. The entire variable domain, with the rest obtained from reference TRBV28 and TRBJ1-5, is as follows: DVKVTQSSRYLVKRTGEKVFLECVQDMDHENMFWYRQDPGLGLRLIYFSYDVKMKEKGDIPEGYSVSREKKERFSLILESASTNQTSMYLCASISGGHYSNQPQHFGDGTRLSIL.